A selection of T cell receptor beta chains follows, all from one sample in a study of blood T cell repertoires in COVID-19. The protocol was immunoSEQ multiplex PCR, while the TCRdb copy is restricted to in-frame clones and leaves out a portion. The sample has about 7,800 clones, roughly 83% seen once. Sequencing input: peripheral blood. These receptors originate from a woman aged 55-70 years with active COVID-19. Both conserved end residues are part of each CDR3. D genes are given only for firm matches. Clone size, where shown, is once, few, many, or a class for clones that have expanded.

v_gene	d_gene	j_gene	abundance	CDR3aa	CDR3nt
TRBV28	.	TRBJ1-3	once	CASSGVQARNTIYF	TGTGCCAGCAGCGGGGTCCAGGCGCGAAACACCATATATTTT
TRBV2	.	TRBJ2-1	.	CASQQSRGRGYNEQFF	TGTGCCAGCCAACAATCCCGGGGTCGTGGCTACAATGAGCAGTTCTTC
TRBV7-2	TRBD1	TRBJ1-4	few	CASSVQTGSHEKLFF	TGTGCCAGCAGCGTACAGACAGGGTCCCATGAAAAACTGTTTTTT
TRBV28	.	TRBJ2-1	.	CASGGSRYNEQFF	TGTGCCAGCGGGGGGTCCCGGTACAATGAGCAGTTCTTC
TRBV11-3	TRBD1	TRBJ2-1	.	CASSFESGQVVNEQFF	TGTGCCAGCAGCTTCGAGTCGGGACAGGTCGTCAATGAGCAGTTCTTC
TRBV4-1	TRBD1	TRBJ2-7	.	CASSQGQGENYEQYF	TGCGCCAGCAGCCAGGGACAGGGTGAAAACTACGAGCAGTACTTC
TRBV28	TRBD1	TRBJ1-5	.	CASSLDRVQPQHF	TGTGCCAGCAGTTTGGACAGGGTCCAGCCCCAGCATTTT
TRBV15	TRBD1	TRBJ1-4	.	CATSRDAGTGNEKLFF	TGTGCCACCAGCAGAGATGCGGGGACAGGGAATGAAAAACTGTTTTTT
TRBV24-1	TRBD2	TRBJ2-1	.	CATSVVGGGNEQFF	TGTGCCACCAGTGTGGTAGGCGGGGGGAATGAGCAGTTCTTC
TRBV6-2/TRBV6-3	TRBD2	TRBJ2-1	.	CASSPGGGLFNEQFF	TGTGCCAGCAGCCCGGGGGGGGGCCTTTTCAATGAGCAGTTCTTC
TRBV7-2	TRBD2	TRBJ2-7	.	CASSLGASGGPYEQYF	TGTGCCAGCAGCTTAGGCGCGAGCGGGGGACCCTACGAGCAGTACTTC
TRBV5-6	.	TRBJ1-4	.	CASSLYRTGEKLFF	TGTGCCAGCAGCTTATACAGGACCGGGGAAAAACTGTTTTTT
TRBV12-2	.	TRBJ2-7	.	CASRPGRVLTYEQYF	TGTGCAAGTCGCCCTGGGAGGGTCCTTACCTACGAGCAGTACTTC
TRBV6-6	.	TRBJ1-4	.	CASTGVYTNEKLFF	TGTGCCAGCACCGGGGTGTATACTAATGAAAAACTGTTTTTT
TRBV5-1	TRBD1	TRBJ1-1	once	CASSPTGANTEAFF	TGCGCCAGCAGCCCGACAGGGGCGAACACTGAAGCTTTCTTT
TRBV5-8	TRBD1	TRBJ2-1	.	CASSLGDRGSYNEQFF	TGTGCCAGCAGCTTGGGCGACAGGGGATCCTACAATGAGCAGTTCTTC
TRBV25-1	.	TRBJ2-3	.	CASSEHSLTDTQYF	TGTGCCAGCAGTGAACATAGTCTCACAGATACGCAGTATTTT
TRBV5-1	TRBD1	TRBJ2-7	once	CASSPMGQGAYEQYF	TGCGCCAGCAGCCCCATGGGACAGGGTGCCTACGAGCAGTACTTC
TRBV5-1	TRBD1	TRBJ2-6	.	CASRPGTAGANVLTF	TGCGCCAGCAGGCCAGGGACAGCTGGGGCCAACGTCCTGACTTTC
TRBV6-5	TRBD2	TRBJ2-1	few	CASFQISGGYNEQFF	TGTGCCAGCTTTCAAATTAGCGGGGGTTACAATGAGCAGTTCTTC
TRBV6-5	.	TRBJ1-3	.	CASSSTRTGNTIYF	TGTGCCAGCAGCTCTACCCGCACCGGAAACACCATATATTTT
TRBV19	TRBD2	TRBJ2-3	.	CASSIMVRGDTDTQYF	TGTGCCAGTAGTATAATGGTACGGGGGGACACAGATACGCAGTATTTT
TRBV18	TRBD1	TRBJ2-5	.	CASSPPGTGARETQYF	TGTGCCAGCTCCCCCCCAGGGACAGGGGCTAGAGAGACCCAGTACTTC
TRBV7-2	TRBD2	TRBJ2-1	.	CASSLESWTSGNNEQFF	TGTGCCAGCAGCTTAGAATCTTGGACTAGCGGAAACAATGAGCAGTTCTTC
TRBV9	TRBD1	TRBJ1-6	.	CASSRTGDSPLHF	TGTGCCAGCAGTAGGACAGGGGATTCACCCCTCCACTTT
TRBV27	.	TRBJ1-1	.	CASSRLGQGRPMNTEAFF	TGTGCCAGCAGCCGCCTTGGGCAGGGAAGGCCGATGAACACTGAAGCTTTCTTT
TRBV6-6	.	TRBJ2-2	.	CASNIGAGTNTGELFF	TGTGCCAGCAACATAGGGGCGGGGACGAACACCGGGGAGCTGTTTTTT
TRBV3-1/TRBV3-2	.	TRBJ1-3	.	CASSQDAGSGNTIYF	TGTGCCAGCAGCCAAGATGCAGGCTCTGGAAACACCATATATTTT
TRBV27	.	TRBJ1-5	.	CASSGGSWGPPNQPQHF	TGTGCCAGCAGTGGGGGTTCGTGGGGGCCCCCCAATCAGCCCCAGCATTTT
TRBV11-2	.	TRBJ1-5	.	CASSFEPGQPQHF	TGTGCCAGCAGCTTCGAGCCGGGGCAGCCCCAGCATTTT
TRBV7-2	TRBD1	TRBJ1-6	.	CASSFRTGDSPLHF	TGTGCCAGCAGCTTCCGGACAGGGGATTCACCCCTCCACTTT
TRBV4-3	TRBD1	TRBJ1-4	.	CASSQDRGTGEFF	TGCGCCAGCAGCCAAGATAGGGGGACAGGGGAGTTTTTT
TRBV11-2	.	TRBJ2-7	.	CASSTGLSYEQYF	TGTGCCAGCAGCACCGGGTTGTCCTACGAGCAGTACTTC
TRBV5-4	TRBD1	TRBJ2-5	few	CASSLGQGDETQYF	TGTGCCAGCAGCTTGGGACAGGGTGACGAGACCCAGTACTTC
TRBV10-3	.	TRBJ2-2	.	CAISETVNTGELFF	TGTGCCATCAGCGAGACGGTGAACACCGGGGAGCTGTTTTTT
TRBV10-3	.	TRBJ2-1	.	CAISGATGTNEQFF	TGTGCCATCAGTGGGGCGACAGGTACCAATGAGCAGTTCTTC
TRBV10-1	TRBD2	TRBJ2-2	once	CASSDGGETGELFF	TGCGCCAGCAGTGACGGGGGGGAGACCGGGGAGCTGTTTTTT
TRBV30	TRBD1	TRBJ1-2	.	CAWRATGLGGYTF	TGTGCCTGGAGGGCGACAGGGTTAGGTGGCTACACCTTC
TRBV6-5	.	TRBJ1-4	.	CASSLGAGNEKLFF	TGTGCCAGCAGTCTAGGGGCCGGAAATGAAAAACTGTTTTTT
TRBV19	TRBD2	TRBJ2-1	once	CASSNQAGGYNEQFF	TGTGCCAGTAGTAACCAAGCGGGGGGCTACAATGAGCAGTTCTTC
TRBV7-9	.	TRBJ2-5	.	CASSLAQGGQETQYF	TGTGCCAGCAGCTTAGCACAGGGGGGGCAAGAGACCCAGTACTTC
TRBV28	TRBD1	TRBJ1-1	.	CASSLGTGDTEAFF	TGTGCCAGCAGTTTAGGGACAGGGGACACTGAAGCTTTCTTT
TRBV5-6	.	TRBJ2-7	.	CASTHRDGGEQYF	TGTGCCAGCACCCACAGGGACGGTGGCGAGCAGTACTTC
TRBV20-1	.	TRBJ2-2	.	CSASRGELFF	TGCAGTGCTAGTCGGGGGGAGCTGTTTTTT
TRBV2	.	TRBJ2-3	.	CASGLTDTQYF	TGTGCCAGCGGCCTCACAGATACGCAGTATTTT
TRBV7-3	.	TRBJ2-5	.	CASSSGQVETQYF	TGTGCCAGCAGCTCTGGACAAGTGGAGACCCAGTACTTC
TRBV15	.	TRBJ1-3	.	CATSRDRVHLSSGNTIYF	TGTGCCACCAGCAGAGATCGAGTCCATCTAAGCTCTGGAAACACCATATATTTT
TRBV30	TRBD2	TRBJ2-3	.	CAWSLAGWESVDTQYF	TGTGCCTGGAGTTTAGCGGGGTGGGAGTCCGTAGATACGCAGTATTTT
TRBV3-1/TRBV3-2	TRBD1	TRBJ2-4	few	CASSSVGQVTDIQYF	TGTGCCAGCAGCTCGGTGGGACAGGTCACGGACATTCAGTACTTC
TRBV15	TRBD1	TRBJ1-4	.	CATSRNRGFQEKLFF	TGTGCCACCAGCCGAAACAGGGGGTTCCAGGAAAAACTGTTTTTT
TRBV28	TRBD1	TRBJ1-5	.	CASRFGQGRQPQHF	TGTGCCAGCAGGTTTGGACAGGGGAGACAGCCCCAGCATTTT
TRBV7-9	.	TRBJ1-2	.	CASSSSGLFNYGYTF	TGTGCCAGCAGCTCCTCGGGACTGTTTAACTATGGCTACACCTTC
TRBV7-2	TRBD1	TRBJ2-3	once	CASSLVGSGQGKDTQYF	TGTGCCAGCAGCTTAGTGGGGTCGGGACAGGGAAAAGATACGCAGTATTTT
TRBV30	.	TRBJ1-2	few	CAWSVQLQRGSYGYTF	TGTGCCTGGAGTGTACAGCTGCAAAGGGGCTCCTATGGCTACACCTTC